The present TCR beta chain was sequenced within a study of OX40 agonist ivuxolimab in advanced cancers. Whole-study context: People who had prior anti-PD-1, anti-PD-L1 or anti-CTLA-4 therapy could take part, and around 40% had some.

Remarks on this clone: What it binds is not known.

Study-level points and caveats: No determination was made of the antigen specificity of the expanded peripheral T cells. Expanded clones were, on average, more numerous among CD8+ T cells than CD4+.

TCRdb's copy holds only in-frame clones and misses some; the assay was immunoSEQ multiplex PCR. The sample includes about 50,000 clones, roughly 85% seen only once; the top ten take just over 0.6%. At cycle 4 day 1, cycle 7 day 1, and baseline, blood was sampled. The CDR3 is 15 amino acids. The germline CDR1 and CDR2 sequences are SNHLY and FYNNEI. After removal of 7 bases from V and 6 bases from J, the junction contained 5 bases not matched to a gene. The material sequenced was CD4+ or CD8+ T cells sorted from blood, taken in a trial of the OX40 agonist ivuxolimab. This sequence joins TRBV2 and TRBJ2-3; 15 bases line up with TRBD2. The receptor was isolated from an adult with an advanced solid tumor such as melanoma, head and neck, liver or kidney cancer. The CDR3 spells CASTRTSGRGDTQYF. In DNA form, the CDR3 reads TGTGCCAGCACCAGGACTAGCGGGAGGGGGGATACGCAGTATTTT.